This T cell receptor (beta chain) was captured in a study of T cell responses to AZD1222 COVID-19 vaccine. Study observations and caveats: Among AZD1222 vaccinees, only six or seven were seropositive at baseline. Spike-specific TCR breadth and depth rose after two AZD1222 doses.

The CDR3 length is 13 residues. In germline, CDR1 is LNHDA, CDR2 SQIVND (reference sequence). Trimming removed 8 bases at V and 0 bases at J, with 10 bases between. Sequencing was performed with immunoSEQ multiplex PCR; in TCRdb, only in-frame clones are kept and a portion is missing. The table lists around 150,000 clones. Remarks on this clone: Its antigen is not identified.

This clonotype was sampled from an adult in good health. Sequencing input: peripheral blood. The V call is TRBV19, the J call TRBJ1-1; unclear D gene. In DNA form, the CDR3 reads TGTGCCAGTTCCTCGACGATGAACACTGAAGCTTTCTTT. It is translated as CASSSTMNTEAFF.